Shown below are 16 T cell receptor beta chains from a single sample sequenced in a study of response to subunit inactivated influenza vaccine. TCRdb redid the calling of the RT-PCR reads with MiXCR, one entry per CDR3 protein. Here the sample spans about 520,000 distinct CDR3 sequences, 6% to 9% being singletons. The specimen was PBMCs from blood, collected about 24 months after vaccination. Source of these receptors: a man aged 50 to 69 who received an inactivated influenza vaccine.

This clonotype was observed a handful of times. This chain uses TRBV7-8 with TRBJ1-1, with a weak D call TRBD1 (6 bases). The V and J ends lost 5 bases and 0 bases respectively, with 25 bases between them. The CDR3 sequence is 19 residues long. Germline CDR1 SGHVS, CDR2 FQNEAQ. The CDR3 DNA reads TGTGCCAGCAGCCCCCAGGGCGGGGGGCGATTGGATATGAACACTGAAGCTTTCTTT. Translating it yields CASSPQGGGRLDMNTEAFF.

In this sample, this clonotype turned up a few times. The V gene is TRBV20-1, the J gene TRBJ2-1; 8 positions match TRBD2. The CDR3 runs 15 residues. Germline-derived CDR1 and CDR2 are DFQATT and SNEGSKA (reference sequence). Germline trimming cut 0 bases from V and 8 bases from J; bases unmatched to any gene: 9. CDR3 bases: TGCAGTGCTAGAGATTTGCGGGAGGCTTTAGATGAGCAGTTCTTC. It translates to CSARDLREALDEQFF.

The J gene is TRBJ2-3, the V gene TRBV20-1; tentatively, D is TRBD2 (5 bases). The CDR3 sequence is 13 residues long. CDR1 is DFQATT, CDR2 SNEGSKA, per germline (reference sequence). CDR3 region: CSSLDSNTDTQYF. In nucleotides, the CDR3 is TGCAGCTCACTAGATTCCAACACAGATACGCAGTATTTT.

This clonotype has at least ten counts. The chain couples TRBV28 to TRBJ2-1; 7 positions agree with TRBD1. The germline CDR1 and CDR2 sequences are MDHEN and SYDVKM. The ends lost 7 bases at V and 0 bases at J; junction bases unmatched: 6. There are 15 residues in the CDR3. For the CDR3, the DNA is TGTGCCAGCACGAAACAGGGGAGCTCCTACAATGAGCAGTTCTTC. Protein: CASTKQGSSYNEQFF.

In this sample, this clonotype turned up a few times. This chain joins TRBV7-8 and TRBJ1-6; 8 nucleotides align to TRBD1. This CDR3 contains 16 residues. V lost 5 bases to trimming and J lost 8 bases; unmatched junction nucleotides: 11. Germline CDR1 and CDR2: SGHVS and FQNEAQ. The CDR3 spells CASSRRTGKGDSPLHF. The CDR3 bases are TGTGCCAGCAGCCGTCGGACAGGGAAGGGTGATTCACCCCTCCACTTT.

The chain employs TRBV24-1 and TRBJ2-1, with unresolved D. Between the trimmed V and J ends, which lost 1 base and 11 bases, there was a span of 8 bases. Germline V gene sequence: CDR1 KGHDR, CDR2 SFDVKD. This CDR3 contains 12 residues. The CDR3 loop reads CATSDLGIQQFF. In DNA, the CDR3 is TGTGCCACCAGTGATTTAGGGATTCAGCAGTTCTTC.

A few counts support this clonotype. Germline is not matched at one junction end, which may reflect a read error. The chain employs TRBV7-7 and TRBJ2-3; D uncertain. This CDR3 contains 14 residues. CDR1 is SSHAT and CDR2 is FNYEAQ in the germline V gene (reference sequence). CDR3 in DNA: TGTGCTAGCAGCTTAGAAGGAGTCGGAGATACGCAGTATTTT. This codes for CASSLEGVGDTQYF.

This clonotype was seen a few times. The chain links TRBV11-1 to TRBJ1-6, with 11 bases that match TRBD1. This CDR3 comprises 16 residues. The junction had 9 bases not matched to a gene; V was cut back by 5 bases and J by 9 bases. Germline loops: CDR1 SGHAT, CDR2 FQDESV (reference sequence). The CDR3 is CASSTRTGGAGSPLHF. Here the CDR3 DNA reads TGTGCCAGCAGCACCCGGACAGGGGGCGCGGGTTCACCCCTCCACTTT.

The V and J genes are TRBV29-1 and TRBJ2-5; TRBD1 aligns across 8 bases. The germline V gene has CDR1 SQVTM and CDR2 ANQGSEA. The CDR3 length is 12 residues. Germline trimming cut 7 bases from V and 2 bases from J; bases unmatched to any gene: 3. Here the CDR3 DNA reads TGCAGCGGGGGGACAGGACAAGAGACCCAGTACTTC. Its translation: CSGGTGQETQYF.

This clonotype was counted between two and nine times. The J gene is TRBJ1-1, the V gene TRBV7-2; no clear D. The ends were cut back, 5 bases at V and 0 bases at J, with 13 bases in the middle. The CDR3 extends over 15 amino acids. Germline V gene lookup returns CDR1 SGHTA and CDR2 FQGNSA. The CDR3 sequence is CASSRGGGLNTEAFF. The CDR3 nucleotides read TGTGCCAGCAGCCGCGGCGGCGGGTTGAACACTGAAGCTTTCTTT.

This clonotype was picked up a small number of times. The rearrangement links TRBV12-3 or TRBV12-4 to TRBJ1-2; 9 bases are shared with TRBD1. This CDR3 is 14 amino acids long. The V and J ends lost 3 bases and 4 bases, in that order; junction bases with no gene match: 3. In nucleotides, the CDR3 is TGTGCCAGCAGTTTTACAGGGGGCGTCTATGGCTACACCTTC. Its translation: CASSFTGGVYGYTF.

This clonotype was seen a handful of times. The CDR3 region has the DNA TGTGCCAGCAGCTCGATCACAGGAACTAACTATGGCTACACCTTC. Its translation is CASSSITGTNYGYTF. The J gene is TRBJ1-2, the V gene TRBV11-2, with D possibly being TRBD1 (5 bases). This CDR3 is built from 15 residues. Trimming removed 4 bases at V and 0 bases at J, with 12 bases between. Germline CDR1 reads SGHAT; CDR2 reads FQNNGV.

J is TRBJ2-7 and V is TRBV15; D might be TRBD1 (5 bases). The CDR3 spans 13 residues. Trimming took off 0 bases at V and 7 bases at J, with 10 bases between the two ends. From germline, CDR1 is LNHNV and CDR2 YYDKDF (reference sequence). The CDR3 is CATSRDTKGEQYF. The CDR3 DNA reads as TGTGCCACCAGCAGAGATACAAAGGGGGAGCAGTACTTC.

The V call is TRBV7-9, the J call TRBJ2-7; TRBD2 matches at 9 bases. After removal of 1 base from V and 4 bases from J, the junction contained 8 bases not matched to a gene. Germline lookup yields CDR1 SEHNR and CDR2 FQNEAQ (reference sequence). CDR3 length: 16 residues. This CDR3 is CASSLEWPSGIYEQYF. The CDR3 nucleotides read TGTGCCAGCAGCTTAGAGTGGCCTAGCGGGATTTACGAGCAGTACTTC.

V is TRBV7-3 and J is TRBJ2-1; D is possibly TRBD1 (6 bases). Germline V CDR1 and CDR2: SGHTA, FQGTGA. This CDR3 is 14 amino acids long. Between the trimmed V and J ends, which lost 5 bases and 6 bases, there was a span of 14 bases. The CDR3 sequence is CASSLNGGRNEQFF. In DNA, the CDR3 is TGTGCCAGCAGCCTCAATGGGGGCCGCAATGAGCAGTTCTTC.

This clonotype was detected many times. The chain joins TRBV7-8 to TRBJ2-7; no firm D call. The V end lost 3 bases, the J end lost 5 bases, and 8 bases lay between the germline ends. This CDR3 comprises 12 residues. Germline V gene data show CDR1 as SGHVS and CDR2 as FQNEAQ. The CDR3 loop is CASSFQLDEQYF. CDR3 DNA sequence: TGTGCCAGCAGCTTCCAGCTGGACGAGCAGTACTTC.